This T cell receptor (beta chain) was profiled in a study of blood T cell repertoires in COVID-19 (dated by TCRdb to the early 2020s). Background for the entire study: Collaborator samples came from the United States, Italy and Spain and covered acute and convalescent phases of COVID-19. The material from the prospective study consisted of cDNA or gDNA derived from T cells, B-cell-depleted T cells, or PBMCs. Deeply sampled blood TCRbeta repertoires from subjects exposed to, actively infected with, or recovered from COVID-19 were included in the dataset. The repertoires were released in a freely available public database intended as a resource for research on the immune response to SARS-CoV-2. The samples were drawn from two sources: the first 160 participants of the ongoing ImmuneRACE study, and fewer than 1,500 subjects contributed by 6 global collaborators. Sample metadata almost always included a de-identified subject ID, COVID-19 status, age in years and sex. Where available, HLA class I and class II types were obtained from metadata supplied by the sample provider rather than from assay-based typing.

The immunoSEQ Assay, a bias-controlled multiplex PCR, was used to amplify TCRbeta CDR3 regions from genomic DNA. For the original study's pipeline: Within the assay, amplification of reference gene primers was used to estimate how many nucleated cells each sample contained. To quantify the absolute abundance of each unique TCRbeta CDR3 rearrangement, sequence reads were collapsed and filtered. Productive Simpson clonality was computed per sample as the square root of Simpson's diversity index over productive rearrangements. TCRdb's version of the immuneACCESS table is confined to in-frame rearrangements and falls short of the full clone set. An unresolved V gene accounts for under half of the shortfall where checked; the remainder is of unknown origin. That table furnishes V, J and clone size, whereas the DNA furnished D and trimming. In this sample the table shows around 190,000 clones, 85% of which occur a single time. The top ten hold roughly 8% of the sample.

As encoded in the germline V gene (reference sequence), CDR1 is GTSNPN while CDR2 is SVGIG. V and J are trimmed by 2 bases and 6 bases, and the gene matches miss 4 bases of the junction. Counted from cysteine to phenylalanine, this CDR3 has 13 amino acids. Of all the DNA, just the CDR3 is kept, 39 bases in frame from base 1. The paper's findings and limits, for the study overall: The quantity of clinical and demographic metadata differed by source and by participant and was supplied without curation.

Collaborating institutions collected whole blood in K2EDTA tubes following their own protocols. For TCRbeta analysis, collaborator samples were shipped as frozen whole blood, as isolated PBMCs, or as DNA extracted from either sample type. For this clone: Its recognized antigen is unknown. It has no much larger one-base neighbor in the sample; base qualities were not kept.

This clonotype was obtained from a woman in her sixties with acute or convalescent COVID-19. The rearranged chain carries TRBV30 and TRBJ1-1, with 9 bases matching TRBD1. The sample was peripheral blood. CDR3 loop: CAWSLQGAAEAFF. The DNA is TGTGCCTGGAGTCTACAGGGGGCGGCTGAAGCTTTCTTT.